The rows below give T cell receptor beta chains drawn from one sample of a study of T-cell reconstitution after alpha-beta-depleted transplantation in children. Each CDR3 protein gets one entry after TCRdb re-called the PCR reads with MiXCR. The sample records 750,000 to 950,000 distinct CDR3 sequences, around 17% being singletons. The specimen comprised PBMCs, mostly from graft donor cells, sampled 360 days after TCRalphabeta/CD19-depleted stem cell transplant. The receptors were sampled from a male patient under 18 who had a stem cell transplant for acute lymphoblastic leukemia, so the T cells may come from the graft donor. Both conserved end residues are part of each CDR3. The D gene is left open where the match is weak. The listing skips clone size in some rows; elsewhere it reads once, few, many or a size class.

abundance,j_gene,v_gene,d_gene,CDR3aa,CDR3nt
.,TRBJ2-1,TRBV7-9,TRBD2,CASSLVQGLANEQFF,TGTGCCAGCAGCTTAGTGCAGGGACTAGCTAATGAGCAGTTCTTC
few,TRBJ1-1,TRBV20-1,.,CSAWTPRNTEAFF,TGCAGTGCTTGGACCCCGAGGAACACTGAAGCTTTCTTT
.,TRBJ2-2,TRBV18,TRBD2,CASGRDLNTGELFF,TGTGCCAGCGGGAGGGACTTGAACACCGGGGAGCTGTTTTTT
.,TRBJ2-7,TRBV12-3/TRBV12-4,TRBD1,CASSWDRGSEQYF,TGTGCCAGCAGTTGGGACAGGGGGAGCGAGCAGTACTTC
.,TRBJ2-2,TRBV24-1,.,CATSGSRNTGELFF,TGTGCCACCAGTGGCAGCAGGAACACCGGGGAGCTGTTTTTT
.,TRBJ2-2,TRBV6-1,.,CASSPWGGVNTGELFF,TGTGCCAGCAGTCCGTGGGGGGGCGTGAACACCGGGGAGCTGTTTTTT
.,TRBJ2-1,TRBV7-8,.,CASSGRNNEQFF,TGTGCCAGCAGCGGCAGAAACAATGAGCAGTTCTTC
.,TRBJ2-7,TRBV10-3,TRBD2,CAISEPGREGTYEQYF,TGTGCCATCAGTGAGCCCGGGCGGGAGGGCACCTACGAGCAGTACTTC
.,TRBJ2-1,TRBV7-8,TRBD2,CASTDPGGPGRWFF,TGTGCCAGCACCGATCCGGGAGGGCCGGGTAGGTGGTTCTTC
.,TRBJ1-2,TRBV29-1,.,CSVEEGGDYGYTF,TGCAGCGTTGAAGAAGGGGGGGACTATGGCTACACCTTC
few,TRBJ2-7,TRBV4-1,.,CASSQFAVAYEQYF,TGCGCCAGCAGCCAGTTTGCGGTTGCCTACGAGCAGTACTTC
few,TRBJ1-2,TRBV20-1,TRBD1,CSASDRGHYGYTF,TGCAGTGCTAGCGACAGGGGCCACTATGGCTACACCTTC
many,TRBJ2-1,TRBV20-1,TRBD2,CSARDGSTSGSSNEQFF,TGCAGTGCTAGAGATGGGTCGACTAGCGGGAGTAGCAATGAGCAGTTCTTC
.,TRBJ1-2,TRBV4-1,.,CASSQVLSGFDYGYTF,TGCGCCAGCAGCCAAGTTCTCTCAGGGTTTGACTATGGCTACACCTTC
few,TRBJ1-2,TRBV18,.,CASSPFDSAHYGYTF,TGTGCCAGCTCACCTTTTGATTCGGCTCACTATGGCTACACCTTC
.,TRBJ2-1,TRBV12-3/TRBV12-4,TRBD2,CASRGGTSGSYNEQFF,TGTGCCAGCAGGGGGGGGACTAGCGGGTCCTACAATGAGCAGTTCTTC
once,TRBJ2-4,TRBV4-2,TRBD2,CASSLRLAWEVQNIQYF,TGTGCCAGCAGCCTCCGACTAGCCTGGGAGGTACAAAACATTCAGTACTTC
few,TRBJ2-2,TRBV7-3,.,CASSPYENTGELFF,TGTGCCAGCAGCCCGTACGAGAACACCGGGGAGCTGTTTTTT
.,TRBJ2-5,TRBV7-9,TRBD1,CASSFATGGSETQYF,TGTGCCAGCAGCTTTGCTACAGGGGGGTCAGAGACCCAGTACTTC
.,TRBJ2-3,TRBV11-2,TRBD2,CASSPARIASGGTDTQYF,TGTGCCAGCAGCCCAGCACGGATCGCTAGCGGGGGGACAGATACGCAGTATTTT
many,TRBJ2-1,TRBV20-1,.,CSASRGSSYNEQFF,TGCAGTGCTAGTCGGGGGAGCTCCTACAATGAGCAGTTCTTC
few,TRBJ2-3,TRBV20-1,.,CSATTWSTDTQYF,TGCAGTGCTACAACTTGGAGCACAGATACGCAGTATTTT